The TCR beta chain described here comes from a study of shared clonotypes between healthy human individuals (dated by TCRdb to 2018 to 2020). In terms of the full investigation: The cohort included three men and a couple of women between 18 and 49 years of age. Blood TCR repertoires of a handful of healthy adults were deeply sequenced to estimate repertoire size and the extent of clonotype sharing between individuals. Leukapheresis yielded between about 0.8 and 8.9 billion PBMCs per donor. For each donor, three plates each were used for CD4 naive and CD4 memory, two plates were used for CD8 naive, and one plate was used for CD8 memory. To increase sequencing depth and limit assay-specific biases, different laboratories used diverse techniques to prepare libraries and sequence TCR repertoires.

Using the deep immunoSEQ assay, multiplex PCR amplified TCR CDR3 regions from genomic DNA. Genomic DNA extracted from each cell subset was distributed evenly over all wells of several immunoSEQ 96-well plates, and each plate served as one replicate. Each replicate PCR for sorted subsets received roughly 0.2 ug genomic DNA, equal to roughly 30,000 T cell genomes. The purified libraries were quantified using a Qubit 3.0 fluorometer, sized with a Bioanalyzer 2100, and then quantified again using the KAPA Library Quantification kit. A separate single-read 150-cycle Illumina NextSeq 550 flow cell was used to sequence each immunoSEQ 96-well plate. The authors' pipeline ran thus. The immunoSEQ output contained only junctional sequences without quality scores, so filtering could not match that applied to full-length reads. To assign V/J genes and CDR3, sequences were annotated against IMGT germline references using PyIR, a Python wrapper for IgBLAST v1.9. Reads with weak V/J assignments (E-value above 1e-6), missing CDR3, stop codons, out-of-frame junctions, or ambiguous translated residues were removed. V3J clonotypes were defined as sequences sharing the same inferred V gene, J gene, and CDR3 amino acid sequence. To compute the percentage overlap between repertoires, the number of shared unique clonotypes was divided by the size of the smaller repertoire. Three approaches were used to assess repertoire richness: RTK rarefaction, the Chao1 estimator, and Recon v2.1 estimates of unobserved clonotypes. Generation probabilities were computed with OLGA for all TCRbeta clonotypes obtained by the gDNA method from a few donors. TCRdb took this table from immuneACCESS and kept in-frame rearrangements with V and J called. Such tables lack part of the clones; where checked against another copy, unresolved V genes explain under half of the gap, and the rest is unexplained. Clonal size and the V and J genes are those of that table, whereas D and trimming came from the DNA. The sample table contains approximately 2,000,000 clones; only one count was recorded for 93% of them. The biggest ten clones account for more than 1.5% of the sample.

CD8 naive samples were obtained by positive selection for CCR7 among CD45RO-negative cells, yielding a CD45RA+CCR7+ population from which TemRA cells were excluded. The donors were healthy, HIV-negative adults with no recently reported acute infections or vaccinations. Every donor was a Caucasian adult residing in Nashville, Tennessee, USA. After blood collection by leukapheresis, PBMCs were isolated using Ficoll-Histopaque density gradient centrifugation and then cryopreserved in the vapor phase of liquid nitrogen. Analytical flow cytometry was used to check the purity and quantity of each magnetically sorted T cell population. Genomic DNA was isolated from each sorted fraction and quantified by UV absorbance on a Nanodrop 2000c. Worth noting for this clone: Its antigen is still unknown. The sample holds no much larger clone one base away, and base qualities are not on file.

Overall study outcomes, separate from this receptor: Estimated clonotype richness was generally larger for naive than for memory subsets. Based on pairwise subsampling, the degree of clonotype sharing among donors was expected to be affected by sequencing depth. Clonotypes shared by all four sorted-subset donors showed higher generation probabilities than non-shared clonotypes. The small number of donors limited the genetic and exposure-history diversity represented. Across a handful of donors, approximately 5% of naive CD4, approximately 3.6% of naive CD8, roughly 2.2% of memory CD4, and approximately 0.4% of memory CD8 clonotypes were shared. Even with the large sequencing depth, rarefaction of the sorted-subset datasets indicated that sequencing was incomplete. Sampling was limited to blood, and TCR repertoires in tissue likely differ from TCR repertoires in blood.

V is shortened by 5 bases, J by 8 bases, and the region joining them spans 15 bases. Reading from cysteine to phenylalanine, the CDR3 counts 14 amino acids. Only the CDR3 DNA stays, 42 bases, in frame from base 1. Per the germline V gene, MDHEN is the CDR1 and SYDVKM is the CDR2. The TCR was taken from a man aged 18 to 30 in good health. Some clones in this sample may be carry-over from other donors' samples. The chain uses TRBV28 and TRBJ2-2; a tentative D call is TRBD1 (5 bases match). Material for sequencing was naive CD8+ T cells from PBMCs. The cell subset or site label on this specimen signifies: CD45RA+CCR7+. At the DNA level, the sequence is TGTGCCAGCAGTCAAACAGGAATCTTAGGGGAGCTGTTTTTT. Its protein is CASSQTGILGELFF.